The TCR beta chain under discussion was sequenced for a study of cytomegalovirus exposure and HLA in healthy donors. Use of 60 Vbeta and 13 Jbeta primers characterized the PCR. Some clones are missing from TCRdb's copy, which holds only in-frame ones; the method was immunoSEQ multiplex PCR. The profile shows about 73,000 clones, 67% of them singletons. With V trimmed by 3 bases and J by 8 bases, 14 bases remained unmatched. Germline V lookup: CDR1 KGHSH, CDR2 LQKENI. The CDR3 runs to 17 residues. The V and J genes are TRBV18 and TRBJ2-4, with TRBD1 identical over 9 bases. What was sequenced was PBMCs. The receptor comes from a woman between 45 and 65 years old in good health and CMV-seropositive. CDR3 nucleotide sequence: TGTGCCAGCTCACCCCCAATAACCCCGGGACAGGGACACATTCAGTACTTC. Amino acids: CASSPPITPGQGHIQYF.